Included here is one TCR beta chain sequence, with context. Its antigen is not identified. Primers: 60 Vbeta forward and 13 Jbeta reverse. Only in-frame clones appear in the TCRdb table, and some are missing; sequencing was by immunoSEQ multiplex PCR. The sample lists around 190,000 clones, roughly four fifths occurring once. There are 16 residues in the CDR3. Germline assignment: CDR1 SGHAT and CDR2 FQNNGV. Trimming removed 3 bases from V and 0 bases from J; junction bases left unmatched: 4. This entry comes from a study of cytomegalovirus exposure and HLA in healthy donors. Notes on the study in general: Specificity for CMV antigens was confirmed in vitro for three of the CMV-associated chains.

J is TRBJ1-5 and V is TRBV11-2; 8 bases line up with TRBD1. The source is a woman aged 30 to 39 in good health and CMV-seropositive. The sequencing sample was made of PBMCs. The CDR3 loop is CASSLTGAHSNQPQHF. The CDR3 coding sequence is TGTGCCAGCAGCTTGACAGGGGCGCATAGCAATCAGCCCCAGCATTTT.